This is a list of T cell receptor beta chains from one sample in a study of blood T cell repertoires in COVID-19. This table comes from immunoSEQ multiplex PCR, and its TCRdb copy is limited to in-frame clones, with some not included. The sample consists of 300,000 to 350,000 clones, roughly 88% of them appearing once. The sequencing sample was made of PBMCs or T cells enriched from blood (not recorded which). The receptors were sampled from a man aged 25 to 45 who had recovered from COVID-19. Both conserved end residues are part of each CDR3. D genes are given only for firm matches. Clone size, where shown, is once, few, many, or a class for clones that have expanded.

TGTGCCAGCAGCTTAGTTTTCTTCGTGGGCATTAACACTGAAGCTTTCTTT	CASSLVFFVGINTEAFF	TRBJ1-1	NA	NA	TRBV7-2
TGCGCCAGCAGCCAAGATCGAGTGCCCGGGGAGCTGTTTTTT	CASSQDRVPGELFF	TRBJ2-2	NA	once	TRBV4-1
TGTGCCAGCTCACCAAAACAGGGGGCAGAGGAGCAGTTCTTC	CASSPKQGAEEQFF	TRBJ2-1	TRBD1	NA	TRBV18
TGCGCCAGCAGCCAAACAGGGGGCCGAGATGGCTACACCTTC	CASSQTGGRDGYTF	TRBJ1-2	TRBD1	NA	TRBV4-1
TGTGCCAGCAGTTCCCGGACGGGAAACACTGAAGCTTTCTTT	CASSSRTGNTEAFF	TRBJ1-1	NA	once	TRBV6-5
TGCGCCAGCAGCCAAGAAGGGACAGGGGTGGGCACTGAAGCTTTCTTT	CASSQEGTGVGTEAFF	TRBJ1-1	TRBD1	NA	TRBV4-3
TGCGCCAGTCGAAGCTCGCAGCGGGGGACAGATACGCAGTATTTT	CASRSSQRGTDTQYF	TRBJ2-3	TRBD2	NA	TRBV5-1
TGTGCCAGTACCATCTCGGGTCAGCCCCAGCATTTT	CASTISGQPQHF	TRBJ1-5	NA	few	TRBV19
TGTGCCAGTAGTAAGGGGCCCTCGGGGGGCCTCTCCTACGAGCAGTACTTC	CASSKGPSGGLSYEQYF	TRBJ2-7	NA	NA	TRBV19
TGTGCCAGCTCCCAAATAGGGGTATGGTATCCCGAGCAGTTCTTC	CASSQIGVWYPEQFF	TRBJ2-1	NA	NA	TRBV18
TGTGCCAGCAGCTTGTCGGACATCCCAGGGACCCAGTACTTC	CASSLSDIPGTQYF	TRBJ2-5	NA	NA	TRBV5-4
TGTGCCAGTAGTGCCCTTTCAGGGGCCACTAACTATGGCTACACCTTC	CASSALSGATNYGYTF	TRBJ1-2	NA	NA	TRBV19
TGTGCCAGCAGCGAGGCCGCCAGCAGGCAAGAGACCCAGTACTTC	CASSEAASRQETQYF	TRBJ2-5	NA	NA	TRBV9